The table lists the clone carrying this TCR beta chain with many counts. Its specificity is not known. For TCRbeta, the library was prepared with unique molecular identifiers. MiXCR was run by TCRdb on the PCR reads, yielding one entry per CDR3 protein. The table has roughly 100,000 distinct CDR3 sequences, about 7.5% seen once. The data derive from a study of T-cell reconstitution after alpha-beta-depleted transplantation in children. General study points: Two months or so post-transplant, alpha-beta T cells reportedly derived from several hundred expanded graft clones. Surviving recipient T cells and thymic progenitors underlay high day-60 TCRbeta diversity in some patients. T-cell counts and diversity at one year following transplant were attributed mainly to newly produced T cells.

Germline CDR1 reads MDHEN; CDR2 reads SYDVKM. Trimming took 5 bases from V and 3 from J, leaving 19 bases between them. This CDR3 is 16 amino acids long. V and J are TRBV28 and TRBJ2-5; tentative D call: TRBD2 (5 bases). This sequence was found in a boy between 2 and 10 years old with acute lymphoblastic leukemia, due to receive a stem cell transplant. The input for sequencing was PBMCs, taken before TCRalphabeta/CD19-depleted stem cell transplant. The CDR3: CASSPPEGRLEETQYF. For the CDR3, the DNA is TGTGCCAGCAGTCCGCCCGAGGGTCGGCTTGAAGAGACCCAGTACTTC. The variable domain in full, completed from reference TRBV28 and TRBJ2-5, reads DVKVTQSSRYLVKRTGEKVFLECVQDMDHENMFWYRQDPGLGLRLIYFSYDVKMKEKGDIPEGYSVSREKKERFSLILESASTNQTSMYLCASSPPEGRLEETQYFGPGTRLLVL.